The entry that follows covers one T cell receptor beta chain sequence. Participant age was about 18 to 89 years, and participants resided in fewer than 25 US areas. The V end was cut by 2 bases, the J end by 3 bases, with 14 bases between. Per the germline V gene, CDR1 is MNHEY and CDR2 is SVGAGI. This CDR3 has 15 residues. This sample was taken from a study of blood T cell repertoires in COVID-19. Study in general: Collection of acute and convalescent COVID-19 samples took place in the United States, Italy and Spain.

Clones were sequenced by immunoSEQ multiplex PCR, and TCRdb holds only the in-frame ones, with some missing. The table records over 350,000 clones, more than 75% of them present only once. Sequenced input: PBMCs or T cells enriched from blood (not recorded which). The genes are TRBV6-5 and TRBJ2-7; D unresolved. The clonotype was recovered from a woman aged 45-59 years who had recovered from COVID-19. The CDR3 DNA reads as TGTGCCAGCAGTTACAATGGCCGACTTAACTACGAGCAGTACTTC. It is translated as CASSYNGRLNYEQYF.